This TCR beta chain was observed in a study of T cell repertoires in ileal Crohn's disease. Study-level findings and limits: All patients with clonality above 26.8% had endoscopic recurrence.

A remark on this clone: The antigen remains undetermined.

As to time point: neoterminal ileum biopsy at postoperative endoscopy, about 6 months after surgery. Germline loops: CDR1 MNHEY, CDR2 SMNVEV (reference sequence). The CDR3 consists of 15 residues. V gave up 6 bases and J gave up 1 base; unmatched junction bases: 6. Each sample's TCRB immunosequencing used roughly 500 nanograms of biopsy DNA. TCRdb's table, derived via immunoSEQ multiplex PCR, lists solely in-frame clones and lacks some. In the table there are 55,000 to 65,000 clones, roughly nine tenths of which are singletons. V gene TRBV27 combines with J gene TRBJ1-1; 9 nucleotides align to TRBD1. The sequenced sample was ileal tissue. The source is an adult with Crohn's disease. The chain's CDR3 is CASRSTGGWNTEAFF. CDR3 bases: TGTGCCAGCAGGTCGACAGGGGGGTGGAACACTGAAGCTTTCTTT.